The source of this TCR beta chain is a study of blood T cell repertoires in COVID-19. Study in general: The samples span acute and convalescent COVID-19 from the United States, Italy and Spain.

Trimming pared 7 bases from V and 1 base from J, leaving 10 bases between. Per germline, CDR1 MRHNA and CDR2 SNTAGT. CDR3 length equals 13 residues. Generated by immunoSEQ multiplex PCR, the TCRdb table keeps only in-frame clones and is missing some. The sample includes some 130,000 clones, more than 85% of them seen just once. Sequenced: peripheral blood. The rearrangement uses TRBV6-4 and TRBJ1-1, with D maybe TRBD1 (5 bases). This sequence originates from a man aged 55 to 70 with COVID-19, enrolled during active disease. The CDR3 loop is CASKLQANTEAFF. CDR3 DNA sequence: TGTGCCAGCAAGCTACAGGCGAACACTGAAGCTTTCTTT.